Included here is one T cell receptor beta chain sequence, with context. The target antigen is unknown. Since the CDR3 does not end with the conserved phenylalanine or tryptophan, this likely comes from a read error. These data are taken from a study of regulatory T cells in long-lasting Graves disease. Study information: In persistent Graves' disease, antithyroid drugs had been taken for over 5 years and TSH receptor antibodies stayed positive. Study conclusions and caveats: The persistent group shared 2,500 to 3,000 public clonotypes, more than the 950 to 1,000 shared by new patients.

HTBI primers from iRepertoire and Arm-PCR of CDR3 regions yielded the TCR beta libraries. TCRdb ran MiXCR on the multiplex PCR reads and lists one entry per CDR3 protein. The top ten clones hold under 25% of a sample with roughly 400,000 distinct CDR3 sequences, about 20% of them seen once. As for time point: persistent/refractory GD, antithyroid drugs over 5 years with positive TRAb. Extracted PBMC RNA gave rise to the TCR library. Specimen: peripheral blood mononuclear cells (PBMCs), collected when the disease was refractory, from a patient treated with antithyroid drugs. The origin of this receptor is a female donor with Graves disease.

The CDR3 region is CSARGGLAGIYEQYL. The CDR3 DNA is TGCAGTGCTAGAGGGGGACTAGCGGGGATCTACGAGCAGTACCTC. This chain connects TRBV20-1 to TRBJ2-7, with 13 bases matching TRBD2. CDR3 length: 15 residues. Trimming took 1 base from V and 3 from J; bases not matched to a gene: 3. CDR1 and CDR2 (germline): DFQATT, SNEGSKA (reference sequence).